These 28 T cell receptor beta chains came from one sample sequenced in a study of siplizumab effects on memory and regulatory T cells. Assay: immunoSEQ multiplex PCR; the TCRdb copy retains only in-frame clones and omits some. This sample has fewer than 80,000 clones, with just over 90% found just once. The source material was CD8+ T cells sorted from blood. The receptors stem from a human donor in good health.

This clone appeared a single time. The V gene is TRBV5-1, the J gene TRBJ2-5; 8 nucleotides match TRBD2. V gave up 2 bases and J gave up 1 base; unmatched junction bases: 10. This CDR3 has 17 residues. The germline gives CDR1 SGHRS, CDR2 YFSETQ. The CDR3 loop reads CASSFFGRGAFQETQYF. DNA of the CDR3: TGCGCCAGCAGCTTCTTCGGGCGGGGGGCTTTCCAAGAGACCCAGTACTTC.

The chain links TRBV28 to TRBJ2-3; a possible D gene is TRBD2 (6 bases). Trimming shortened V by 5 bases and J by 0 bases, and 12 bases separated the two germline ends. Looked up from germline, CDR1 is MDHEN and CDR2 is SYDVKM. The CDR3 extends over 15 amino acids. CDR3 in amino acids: CASSVVGLSTDTQYF. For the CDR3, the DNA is TGTGCCAGCAGTGTGGTGGGACTGAGCACAGATACGCAGTATTTT.

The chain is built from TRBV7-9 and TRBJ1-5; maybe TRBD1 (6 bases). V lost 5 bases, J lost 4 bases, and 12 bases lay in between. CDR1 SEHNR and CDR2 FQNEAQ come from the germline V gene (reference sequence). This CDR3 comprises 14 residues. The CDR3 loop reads CASSQQGPNQPQHF. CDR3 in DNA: TGTGCCAGCAGCCAACAGGGTCCGAATCAGCCCCAGCATTTT. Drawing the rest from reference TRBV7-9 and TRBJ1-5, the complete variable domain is DTGVSQNPRHKITKRGQNVTFRCDPISEHNRLYWYRQTLGQGPEFLTYFQNEAQLEKSRLLSDRFSAERPKGSFSTLEIQRTEQGDSAMYLCASSQQGPNQPQHFGDGTRLSIL.

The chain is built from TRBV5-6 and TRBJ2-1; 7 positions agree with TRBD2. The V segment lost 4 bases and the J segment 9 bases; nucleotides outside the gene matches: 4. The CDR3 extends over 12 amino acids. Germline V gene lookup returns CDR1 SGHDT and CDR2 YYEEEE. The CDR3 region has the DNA TGTGCCAGCAGCAGCGGGACGGCTGAGCAGTTCTTC. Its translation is CASSSGTAEQFF.

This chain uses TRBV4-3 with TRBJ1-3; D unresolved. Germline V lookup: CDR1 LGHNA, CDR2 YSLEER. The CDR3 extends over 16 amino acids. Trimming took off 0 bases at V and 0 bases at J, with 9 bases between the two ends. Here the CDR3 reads CASSQDPTDSGNTIYF. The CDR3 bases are TGCGCCAGCAGCCAAGATCCCACAGACTCTGGAAACACCATATATTTT.

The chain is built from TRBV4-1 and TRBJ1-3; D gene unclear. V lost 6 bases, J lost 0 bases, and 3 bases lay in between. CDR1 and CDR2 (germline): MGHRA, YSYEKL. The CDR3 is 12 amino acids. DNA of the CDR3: TGCGCCAGCAGGGACTCTGGAAACACCATATATTTT. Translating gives CASRDSGNTIYF.

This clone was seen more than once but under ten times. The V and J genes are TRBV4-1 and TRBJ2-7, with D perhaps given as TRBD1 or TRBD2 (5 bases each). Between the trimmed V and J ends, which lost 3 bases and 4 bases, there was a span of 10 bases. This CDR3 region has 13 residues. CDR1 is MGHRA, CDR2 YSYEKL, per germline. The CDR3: CASSHGARYEQYF. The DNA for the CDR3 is TGCGCCAGCAGCCACGGGGCACGATACGAGCAGTACTTC.

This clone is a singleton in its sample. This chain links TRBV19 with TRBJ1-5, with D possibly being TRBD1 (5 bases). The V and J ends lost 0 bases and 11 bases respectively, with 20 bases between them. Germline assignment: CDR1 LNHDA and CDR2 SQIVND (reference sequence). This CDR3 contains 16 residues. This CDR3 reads CASSIELWDREPSQHF. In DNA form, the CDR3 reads TGTGCCAGTAGTATAGAGTTATGGGACCGCGAACCGTCCCAGCATTTT.

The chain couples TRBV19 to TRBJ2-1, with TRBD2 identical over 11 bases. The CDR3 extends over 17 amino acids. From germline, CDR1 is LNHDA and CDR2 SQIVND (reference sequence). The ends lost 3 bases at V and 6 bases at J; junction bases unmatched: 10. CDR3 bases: TGTGCCAGTAGTATTTGGGCTAGCGGGGGGTGGGCCAATGAGCAGTTCTTC. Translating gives CASSIWASGGWANEQFF.

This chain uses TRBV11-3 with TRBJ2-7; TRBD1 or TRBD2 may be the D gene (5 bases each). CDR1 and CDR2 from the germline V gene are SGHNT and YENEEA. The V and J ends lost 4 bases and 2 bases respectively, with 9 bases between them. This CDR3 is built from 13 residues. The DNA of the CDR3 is TGTGCCAGCAGCTCCAGGGAGACCTACGAGCAGTACTTC. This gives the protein CASSSRETYEQYF.

The CDR3 region has the DNA TGTGCCAGCAGCGTAGTCTCAGCGGGGGGGAAAAATGAGCAGTTCTTC. Protein product: CASSVVSAGGKNEQFF. The chain couples TRBV9 to TRBJ2-1, with 10 nucleotides matching TRBD2. Germline CDR1 reads SGDLS; CDR2 reads YYNGEE. This CDR3 is 16 amino acids long. V lost 0 bases, J lost 7 bases, and 7 bases stayed unmatched.

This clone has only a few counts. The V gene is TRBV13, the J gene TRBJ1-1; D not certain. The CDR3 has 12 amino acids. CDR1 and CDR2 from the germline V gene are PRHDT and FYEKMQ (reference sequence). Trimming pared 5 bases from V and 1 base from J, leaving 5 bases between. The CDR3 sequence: CASSLGNTEAFF. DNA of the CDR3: TGTGCCAGCAGCCTCGGGAACACTGAAGCTTTCTTT.

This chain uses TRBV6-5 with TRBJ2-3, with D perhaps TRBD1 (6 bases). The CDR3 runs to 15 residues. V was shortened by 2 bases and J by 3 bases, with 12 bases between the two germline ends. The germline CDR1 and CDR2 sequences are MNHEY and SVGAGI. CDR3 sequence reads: CASSYLGTKTDTQYF. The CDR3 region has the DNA TGTGCCAGCAGTTACCTCGGGACAAAAACAGATACGCAGTATTTT.

CDR3 region: CASMADEQYF. The CDR3 DNA reads as TGTGCCAGCATGGCGGACGAGCAGTACTTC. The chain has TRBV2 and TRBJ2-7; D is unresolved. The germline V gene encodes CDR1 SNHLY and CDR2 FYNNEI. Trimming shortened V by 7 bases and J by 5 bases, and 6 bases separated the two germline ends. The CDR3 is 10 amino acids.

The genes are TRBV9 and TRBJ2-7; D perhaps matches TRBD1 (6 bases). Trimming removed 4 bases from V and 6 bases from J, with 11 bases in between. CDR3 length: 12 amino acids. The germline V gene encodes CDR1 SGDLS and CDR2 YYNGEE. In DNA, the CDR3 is TGTGCCAGCAGCCCAACAGGGACCGAGCAGTACTTC. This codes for CASSPTGTEQYF.

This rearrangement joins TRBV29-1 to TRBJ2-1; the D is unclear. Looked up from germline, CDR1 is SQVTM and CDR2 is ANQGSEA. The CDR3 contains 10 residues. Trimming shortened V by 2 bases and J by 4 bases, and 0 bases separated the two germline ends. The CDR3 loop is CSVEYNEQFF. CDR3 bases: TGCAGCGTTGAATACAATGAGCAGTTCTTC.

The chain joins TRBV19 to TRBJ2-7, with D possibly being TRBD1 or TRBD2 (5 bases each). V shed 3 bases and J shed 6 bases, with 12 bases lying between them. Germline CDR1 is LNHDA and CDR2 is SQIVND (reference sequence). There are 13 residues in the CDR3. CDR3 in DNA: TGTGCCAGTAGTATCCGGGACGCCGCCGAGCAGTACTTC. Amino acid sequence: CASSIRDAAEQYF.

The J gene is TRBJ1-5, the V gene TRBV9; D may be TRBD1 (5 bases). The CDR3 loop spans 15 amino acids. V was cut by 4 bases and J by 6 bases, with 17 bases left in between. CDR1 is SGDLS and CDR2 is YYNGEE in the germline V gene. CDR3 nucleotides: TGTGCCAGCAGCCCCGACGGGGGTTTCGCTCAGCCCCAGCATTTT. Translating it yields CASSPDGGFAQPQHF. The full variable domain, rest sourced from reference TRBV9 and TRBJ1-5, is DSGVTQTPKHLITATGQRVTLRCSPRSGDLSVYWYQQSLDQGLQFLIQYYNGEERAKGNILERFSAQQFPDLHSELNLSSLELGDSALYFCASSPDGGFAQPQHFGDGTRLSIL.

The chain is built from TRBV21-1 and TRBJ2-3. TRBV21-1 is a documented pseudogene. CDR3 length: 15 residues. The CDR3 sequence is CASSKDGPSTDTQYF. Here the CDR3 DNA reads TGTGCCAGCAGCAAAGACGGCCCGAGCACAGATACGCAGTATTTT.

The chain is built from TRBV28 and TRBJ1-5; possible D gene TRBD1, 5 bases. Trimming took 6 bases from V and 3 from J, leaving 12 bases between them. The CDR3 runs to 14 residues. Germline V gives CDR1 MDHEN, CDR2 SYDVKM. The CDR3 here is CASSLGRFNQPQHF. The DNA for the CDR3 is TGTGCCAGCAGCTTGGGACGGTTCAATCAGCCCCAGCATTTT.

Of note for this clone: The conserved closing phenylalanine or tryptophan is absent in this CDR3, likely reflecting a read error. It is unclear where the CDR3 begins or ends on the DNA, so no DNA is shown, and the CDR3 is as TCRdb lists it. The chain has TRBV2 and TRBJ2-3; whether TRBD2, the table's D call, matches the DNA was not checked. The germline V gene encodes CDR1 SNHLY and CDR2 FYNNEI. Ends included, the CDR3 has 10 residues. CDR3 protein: CASSSTGLLS.

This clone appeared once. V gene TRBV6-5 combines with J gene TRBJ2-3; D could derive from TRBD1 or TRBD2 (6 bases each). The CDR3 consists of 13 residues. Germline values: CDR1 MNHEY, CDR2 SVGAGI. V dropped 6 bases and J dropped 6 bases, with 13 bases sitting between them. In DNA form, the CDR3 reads TGTGCCAGCAGGCCCACAGGGACTGATACGCAGTATTTT. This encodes CASRPTGTDTQYF.

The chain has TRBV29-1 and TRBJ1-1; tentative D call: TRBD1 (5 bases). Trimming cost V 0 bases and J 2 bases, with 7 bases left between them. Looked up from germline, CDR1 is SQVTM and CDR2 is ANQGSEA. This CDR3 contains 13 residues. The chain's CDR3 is CSVEDGGNTEAFF. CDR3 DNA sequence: TGCAGCGTTGAAGATGGGGGAAACACTGAAGCTTTCTTT.

CDR3 in DNA: TGTGCCAGCAGTTTAATGGCAGGCAATCAGCCCCAGCATTTT. It yields the protein CASSLMAGNQPQHF. The chain is built from TRBV27 and TRBJ1-5; D uncertain. V gave up 2 bases and J gave up 2 bases, with 7 bases separating them. The CDR3 length is 14 residues. The V gene's germline CDR1 is MNHEY and CDR2 SMNVEV (reference sequence).

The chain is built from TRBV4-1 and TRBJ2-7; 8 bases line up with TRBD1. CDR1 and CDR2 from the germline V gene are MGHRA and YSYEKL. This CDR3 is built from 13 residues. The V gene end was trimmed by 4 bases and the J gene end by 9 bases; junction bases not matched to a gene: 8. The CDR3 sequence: CASSPQQGGGQYF. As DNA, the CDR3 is TGCGCCAGCAGCCCACAACAGGGGGGTGGGCAGTACTTC.

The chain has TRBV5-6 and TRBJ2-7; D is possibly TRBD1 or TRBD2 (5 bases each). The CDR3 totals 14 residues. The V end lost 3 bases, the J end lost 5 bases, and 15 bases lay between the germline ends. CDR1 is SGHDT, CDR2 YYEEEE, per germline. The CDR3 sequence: CASSSPGLGHEQYF. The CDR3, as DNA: TGTGCCAGCAGCTCTCCGGGGCTGGGGCACGAGCAGTACTTC.

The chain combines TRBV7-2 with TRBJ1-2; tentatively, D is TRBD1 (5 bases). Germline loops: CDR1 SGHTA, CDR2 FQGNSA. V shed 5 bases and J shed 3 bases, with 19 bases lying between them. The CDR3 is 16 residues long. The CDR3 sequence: CASSQTGWGRDYGYTF. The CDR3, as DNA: TGTGCCAGCAGCCAAACGGGTTGGGGCAGGGACTATGGCTACACCTTC.

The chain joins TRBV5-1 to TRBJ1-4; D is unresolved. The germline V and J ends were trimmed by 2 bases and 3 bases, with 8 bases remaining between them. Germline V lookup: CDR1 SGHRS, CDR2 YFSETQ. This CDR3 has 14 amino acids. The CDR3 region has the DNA TGCGCCAGCAGCTTTGATCCGGCTAATGAAAAACTGTTTTTT. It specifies CASSFDPANEKLFF.